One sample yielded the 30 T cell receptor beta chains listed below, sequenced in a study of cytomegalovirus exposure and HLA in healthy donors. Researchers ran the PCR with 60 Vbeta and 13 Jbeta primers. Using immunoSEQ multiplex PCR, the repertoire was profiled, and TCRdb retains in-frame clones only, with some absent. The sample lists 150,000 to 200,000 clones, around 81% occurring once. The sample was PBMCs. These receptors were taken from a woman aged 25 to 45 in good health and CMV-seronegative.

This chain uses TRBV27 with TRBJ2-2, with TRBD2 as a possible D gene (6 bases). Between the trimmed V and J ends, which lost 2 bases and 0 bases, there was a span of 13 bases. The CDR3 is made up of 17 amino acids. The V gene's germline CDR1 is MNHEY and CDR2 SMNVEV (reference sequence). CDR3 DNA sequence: TGTGCCAGCAGTTTAATAGGAGGGGCCGCGAACACCGGGGAGCTGTTTTTT. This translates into CASSLIGGAANTGELFF.

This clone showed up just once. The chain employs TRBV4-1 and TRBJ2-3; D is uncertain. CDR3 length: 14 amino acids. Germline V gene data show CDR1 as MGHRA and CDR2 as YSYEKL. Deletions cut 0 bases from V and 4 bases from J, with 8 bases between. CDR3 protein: CASSQDPGADTQYF. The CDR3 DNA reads TGCGCCAGCAGCCAAGATCCGGGTGCAGATACGCAGTATTTT.

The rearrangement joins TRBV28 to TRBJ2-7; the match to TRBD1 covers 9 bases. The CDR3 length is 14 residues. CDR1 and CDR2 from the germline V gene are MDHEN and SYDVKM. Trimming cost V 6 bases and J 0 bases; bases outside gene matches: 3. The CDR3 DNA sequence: TGTGCCAGCAGGGGGACAGGGCCCTCCTACGAGCAGTACTTC. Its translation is CASRGTGPSYEQYF.

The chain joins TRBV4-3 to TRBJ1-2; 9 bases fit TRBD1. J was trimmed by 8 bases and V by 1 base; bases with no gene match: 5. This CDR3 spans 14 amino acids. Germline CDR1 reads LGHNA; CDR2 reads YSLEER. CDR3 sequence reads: CASSQAGTGTGYTF. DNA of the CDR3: TGCGCCAGCAGCCAAGCGGGGACAGGGACCGGCTACACCTTC.

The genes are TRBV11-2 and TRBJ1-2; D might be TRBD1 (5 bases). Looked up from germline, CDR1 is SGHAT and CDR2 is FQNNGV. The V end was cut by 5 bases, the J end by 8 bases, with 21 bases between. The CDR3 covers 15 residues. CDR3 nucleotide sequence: TGTGCCAGCAGCCCTAGGGCGGGGGACCGGGACGGCTACACCTTC. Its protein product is CASSPRAGDRDGYTF.

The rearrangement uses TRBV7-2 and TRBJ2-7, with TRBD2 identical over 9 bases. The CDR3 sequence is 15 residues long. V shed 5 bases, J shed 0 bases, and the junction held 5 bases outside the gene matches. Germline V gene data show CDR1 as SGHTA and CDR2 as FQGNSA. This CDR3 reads CASSDLSGGSYEQYF. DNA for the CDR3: TGTGCCAGCAGCGACCTTAGCGGGGGCTCCTACGAGCAGTACTTC.

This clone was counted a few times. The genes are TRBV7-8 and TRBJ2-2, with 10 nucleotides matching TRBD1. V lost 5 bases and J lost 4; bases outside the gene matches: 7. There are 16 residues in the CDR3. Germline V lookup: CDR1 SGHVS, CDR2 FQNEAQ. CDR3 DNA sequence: TGTGCCAGCAGCCCCCCCGGGACAGGGGCCACCGGGGAGCTGTTTTTT. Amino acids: CASSPPGTGATGELFF.

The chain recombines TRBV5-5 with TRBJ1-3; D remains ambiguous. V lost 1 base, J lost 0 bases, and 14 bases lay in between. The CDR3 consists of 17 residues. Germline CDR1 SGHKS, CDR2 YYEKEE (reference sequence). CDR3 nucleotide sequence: TGTGCCAGCAGCTTGCGTTCCAACAGAAACTCTGGAAACACCATATATTTT. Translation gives CASSLRSNRNSGNTIYF.

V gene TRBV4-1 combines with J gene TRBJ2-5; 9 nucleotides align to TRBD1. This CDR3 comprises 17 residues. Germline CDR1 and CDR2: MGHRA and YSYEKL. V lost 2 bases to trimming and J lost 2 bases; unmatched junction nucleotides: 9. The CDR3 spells CASSQRGQGLGQETQYF. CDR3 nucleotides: TGCGCCAGCAGCCAAAGGGGACAGGGTTTAGGGCAAGAGACCCAGTACTTC.

CDR3 sequence (DNA): TGTGCCAGTAGTATTGTCGGGACAGCCTACGAGCAGTACTTC. Protein product: CASSIVGTAYEQYF. The chain has TRBV19 and TRBJ2-7, with 7 bases lining up with TRBD1. With V trimmed by 3 bases and J by 2 bases, 4 bases remained unmatched. This CDR3 is built from 14 residues. From germline, CDR1 is LNHDA and CDR2 SQIVND (reference sequence).

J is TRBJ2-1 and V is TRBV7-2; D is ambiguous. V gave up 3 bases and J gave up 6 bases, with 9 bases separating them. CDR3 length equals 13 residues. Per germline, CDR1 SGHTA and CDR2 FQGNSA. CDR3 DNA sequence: TGTGCCAGCAGCTTTACAATAGCCAATGAGCAGTTCTTC. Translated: CASSFTIANEQFF.

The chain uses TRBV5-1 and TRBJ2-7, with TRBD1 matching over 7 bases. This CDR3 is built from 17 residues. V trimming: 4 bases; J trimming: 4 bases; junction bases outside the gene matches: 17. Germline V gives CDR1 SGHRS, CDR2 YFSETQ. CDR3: CASSGDRGRTDMYEQYF. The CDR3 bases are TGCGCCAGCAGCGGGGACAGAGGCCGGACAGACATGTACGAGCAGTACTTC.

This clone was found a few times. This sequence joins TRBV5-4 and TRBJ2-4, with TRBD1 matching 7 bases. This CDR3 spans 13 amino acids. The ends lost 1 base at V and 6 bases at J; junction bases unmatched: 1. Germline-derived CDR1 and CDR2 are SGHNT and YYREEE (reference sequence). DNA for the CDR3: TGTGCCAGCAGCTTGAAGGGGGCAAACATTCAGTACTTC. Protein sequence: CASSLKGANIQYF.

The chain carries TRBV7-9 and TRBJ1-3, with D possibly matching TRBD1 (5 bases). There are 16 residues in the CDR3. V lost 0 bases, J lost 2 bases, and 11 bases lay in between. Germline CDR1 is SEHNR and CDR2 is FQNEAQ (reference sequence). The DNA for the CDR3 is TGTGCCAGCAGCTTAGCGGGGGGGGGTACTGGAAACACCATATATTTT. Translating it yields CASSLAGGGTGNTIYF.

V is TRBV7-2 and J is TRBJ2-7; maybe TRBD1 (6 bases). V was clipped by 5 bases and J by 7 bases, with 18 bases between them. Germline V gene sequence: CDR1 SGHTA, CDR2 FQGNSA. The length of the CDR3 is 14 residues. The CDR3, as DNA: TGTGCCAGCAGCCGTACAGGGTTTTTTGAAGAGCAGTACTTC. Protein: CASSRTGFFEEQYF.

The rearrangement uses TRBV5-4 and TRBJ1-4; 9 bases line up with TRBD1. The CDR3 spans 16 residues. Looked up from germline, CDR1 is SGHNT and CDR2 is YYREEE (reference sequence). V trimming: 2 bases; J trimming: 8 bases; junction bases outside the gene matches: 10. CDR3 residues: CASSFRAGQGVEKLFF. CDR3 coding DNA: TGTGCCAGCAGCTTTAGAGCGGGACAGGGTGTCGAAAAACTGTTTTTT.

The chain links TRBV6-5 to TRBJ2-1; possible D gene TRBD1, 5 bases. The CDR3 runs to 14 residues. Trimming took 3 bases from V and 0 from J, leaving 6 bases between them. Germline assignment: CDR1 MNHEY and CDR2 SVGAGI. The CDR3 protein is CASSYRGSYNEQFF. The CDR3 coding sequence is TGTGCCAGCAGTTATAGGGGCTCCTACAATGAGCAGTTCTTC.

The CDR3 nucleotides are TGTGCCAGCAGCGAGGGACAGGGGGCTCTAGCGGGAGGCGCAGATACGCAGTATTTT. Its protein product is CASSEGQGALAGGADTQYF. V usage is TRBV9 and J usage is TRBJ2-3; weak D call: TRBD1 (12 bases). Germline lookup yields CDR1 SGDLS and CDR2 YYNGEE. V was trimmed by 3 bases and J by 4 bases, leaving 27 bases between them. The CDR3 loop spans 19 amino acids.

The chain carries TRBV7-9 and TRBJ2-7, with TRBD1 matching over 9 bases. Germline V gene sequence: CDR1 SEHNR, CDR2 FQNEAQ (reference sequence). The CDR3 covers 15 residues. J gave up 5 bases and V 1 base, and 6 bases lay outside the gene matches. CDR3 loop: CASSLGDRVVDEQYF. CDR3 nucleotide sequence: TGTGCCAGCAGCTTAGGGGACAGGGTAGTTGACGAGCAGTACTTC.

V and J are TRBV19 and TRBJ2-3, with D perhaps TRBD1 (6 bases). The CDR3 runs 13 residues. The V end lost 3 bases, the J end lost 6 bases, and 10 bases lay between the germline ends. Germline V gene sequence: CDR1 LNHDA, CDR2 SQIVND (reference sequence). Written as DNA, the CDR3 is TGTGCCAGTAGTATGGCTAGGGGGGATACGCAGTATTTT. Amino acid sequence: CASSMARGDTQYF.

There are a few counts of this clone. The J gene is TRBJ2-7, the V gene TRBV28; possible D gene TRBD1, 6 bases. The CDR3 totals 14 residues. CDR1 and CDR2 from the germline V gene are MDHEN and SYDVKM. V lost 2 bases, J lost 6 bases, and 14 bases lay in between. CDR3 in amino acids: CASSLPRDNFEQYF. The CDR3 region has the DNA TGTGCCAGCAGTTTACCCAGGGACAATTTCGAGCAGTACTTC.

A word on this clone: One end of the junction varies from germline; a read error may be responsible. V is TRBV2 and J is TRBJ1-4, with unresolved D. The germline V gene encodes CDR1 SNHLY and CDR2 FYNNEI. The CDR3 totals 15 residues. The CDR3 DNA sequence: TGTGCCAGCAGGGAAGATAGCAGCTCTAATGAAAAACTGTTTTTT. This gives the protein CASREDSSSNEKLFF.

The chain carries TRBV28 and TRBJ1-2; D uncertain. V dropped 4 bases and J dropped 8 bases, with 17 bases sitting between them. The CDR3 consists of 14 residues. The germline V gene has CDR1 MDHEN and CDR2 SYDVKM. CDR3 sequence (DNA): TGTGCCAGCAGTTCCAGACCGGAGCTGCGGGGCTACACCTTC. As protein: CASSSRPELRGYTF.

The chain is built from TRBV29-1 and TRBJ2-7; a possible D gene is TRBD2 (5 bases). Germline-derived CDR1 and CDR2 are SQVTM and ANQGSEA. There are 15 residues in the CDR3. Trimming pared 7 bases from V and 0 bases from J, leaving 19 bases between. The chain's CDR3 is CSGGAFAGSSYEQYF. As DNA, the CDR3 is TGCAGCGGTGGAGCCTTCGCGGGTAGCTCCTACGAGCAGTACTTC.

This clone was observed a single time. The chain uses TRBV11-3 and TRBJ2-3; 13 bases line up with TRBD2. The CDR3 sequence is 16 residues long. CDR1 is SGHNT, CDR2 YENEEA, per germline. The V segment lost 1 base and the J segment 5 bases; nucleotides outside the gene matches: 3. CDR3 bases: TGTGCCAGCAGCTTAGGGCGGACTAGCGGGGGAGATACGCAGTATTTT. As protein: CASSLGRTSGGDTQYF.

The CDR3 DNA follows: TGTGCCAGCAGCCCGAGAGGGGGGGAAGCTAACTATGGCTACACCTTC. Its protein product is CASSPRGGEANYGYTF. The chain combines TRBV7-2 with TRBJ1-2, with D possibly TRBD1 on 6 matching bases. The ends were cut back, 5 bases at V and 0 bases at J, with 16 bases in the middle. Germline-derived CDR1 and CDR2 are SGHTA and FQGNSA. The length of the CDR3 is 16 residues.

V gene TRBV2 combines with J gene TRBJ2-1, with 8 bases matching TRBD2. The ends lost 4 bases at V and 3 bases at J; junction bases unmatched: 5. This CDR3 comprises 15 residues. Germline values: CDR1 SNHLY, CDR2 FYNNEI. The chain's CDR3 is CASSATSGVYNEQFF. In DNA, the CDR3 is TGTGCCAGCAGTGCCACTAGCGGAGTCTACAATGAGCAGTTCTTC. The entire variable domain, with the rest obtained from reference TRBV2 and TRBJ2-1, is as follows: EPEVTQTPSHQVTQMGQEVILRCVPISNHLYFYWYRQILGQKVEFLVSFYNNEISEKSEIFDDQFSVERPDGSNFTLKIRSTKLEDSAMYFCASSATSGVYNEQFFGPGTRLTVL.

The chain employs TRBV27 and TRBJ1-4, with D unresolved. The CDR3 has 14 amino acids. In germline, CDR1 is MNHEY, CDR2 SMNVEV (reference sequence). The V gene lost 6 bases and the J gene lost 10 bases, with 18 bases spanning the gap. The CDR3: CASSPYSPSGKLFF. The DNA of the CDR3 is TGTGCCAGCAGCCCCTATAGTCCCTCAGGAAAACTGTTTTTT.

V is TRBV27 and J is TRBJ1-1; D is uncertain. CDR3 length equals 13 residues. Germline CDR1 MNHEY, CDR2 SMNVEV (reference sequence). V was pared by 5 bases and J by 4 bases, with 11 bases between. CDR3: CASSLTQSTEAFF. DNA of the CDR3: TGTGCCAGCAGTCTGACACAATCCACTGAAGCTTTCTTT.

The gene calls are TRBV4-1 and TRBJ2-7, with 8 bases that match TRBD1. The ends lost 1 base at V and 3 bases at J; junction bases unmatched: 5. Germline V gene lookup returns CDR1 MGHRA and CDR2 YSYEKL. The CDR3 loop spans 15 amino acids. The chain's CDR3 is CASSQGQGAVYEQYF. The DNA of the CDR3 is TGCGCCAGCAGCCAAGGGCAGGGGGCAGTCTACGAGCAGTACTTC.